Shown below are 8 T cell receptor beta chains from a single sample sequenced in a study of preoperative IRX-2 immunotherapy in early breast cancer. The method was immunoSEQ multiplex PCR; TCRdb's version includes in-frame clones alone and lacks a portion of them. The table includes under 40,000 clones, about 96% detected once. As to treatment: preoperative locoregional IRX-2 cytokine immunotherapy. The biological material was taken from a patient treated with IRX-2 immunotherapy. All receptors derive from a human donor with breast cancer.

The CDR3 is CASSWASGLHYEQYF. The CDR3 DNA reads TGTGCCAGCAGCTGGGCCTCGGGACTCCATTACGAGCAGTACTTC. The rearrangement joins TRBV11-2 to TRBJ2-7; tentatively, D is TRBD2 (6 bases). This CDR3 is 15 amino acids long. The germline CDR1 and CDR2 sequences are SGHAT and FQNNGV. V lost 4 bases to trimming and J lost 4 bases, with 17 bases between them.

This clone was seen only once. The rearrangement links TRBV15 to TRBJ1-4; possible D gene TRBD1, 5 bases. CDR3 length: 15 amino acids. Trimming stripped 1 base from V and 8 bases from J, with 14 bases between. Germline V CDR1 and CDR2: LNHNV, YYDKDF (reference sequence). CDR3 nucleotides: TGTGCCACCAGCAGAGTGCGGCAGGGTGGGGAAAAACTGTTTTTT. Protein product: CATSRVRQGGEKLFF.

The chain is built from TRBV7-2 and TRBJ2-1; 11 bases align to TRBD2. The CDR3 spans 14 residues. From germline, CDR1 is SGHTA and CDR2 FQGNSA. After removal of 3 bases from V and 11 bases from J, the junction contained 6 bases not matched to a gene. CDR3 sequence reads: CASSFALAGVKQFF. CDR3 DNA: TGTGCCAGCAGCTTTGCACTAGCGGGAGTCAAGCAGTTCTTC.

The chain links TRBV7-3 to TRBJ1-1; D not certain. Per germline, CDR1 SGHTA and CDR2 FQGTGA. The CDR3 covers 16 residues. V gave up 2 bases and J gave up 0 bases, with 13 bases separating them. The CDR3 here is CASSLGSTAMNTEAFF. For the CDR3, the DNA is TGTGCCAGCAGCTTAGGGTCGACGGCAATGAACACTGAAGCTTTCTTT.

The rearrangement links TRBV9 to TRBJ1-2, with D hard to call. Per germline, CDR1 SGDLS and CDR2 YYNGEE. The CDR3 is 14 amino acids. The germline V and J ends were trimmed by 5 bases and 5 bases, with 16 bases remaining between them. CDR3 protein: CASSGKGGPYGYTF. The CDR3 nucleotides are TGTGCCAGCAGTGGTAAAGGAGGTCCATATGGCTACACCTTC.

This rearrangement joins TRBV28 to TRBJ1-2; no clear D gene. The CDR3 runs to 12 residues. Between the trimmed V and J ends, which lost 4 bases and 5 bases, there was a span of 8 bases. The V gene's germline CDR1 is MDHEN and CDR2 SYDVKM. CDR3 region: CASSSELYGYTF. The CDR3 DNA reads TGTGCCAGCAGTTCAGAATTGTATGGCTACACCTTC.

The chain recombines TRBV7-2 with TRBJ1-4, with a weak D call TRBD1 (6 bases). The V gene's germline CDR1 is SGHTA and CDR2 FQGNSA. CDR3 length: 17 residues. The V and J ends lost 6 bases and 1 base respectively, with 18 bases between them. The CDR3 region is CASRAYGGWGTNEKLFF. The CDR3 bases are TGTGCCAGCAGAGCATACGGGGGCTGGGGAACTAATGAAAAACTGTTTTTT.

This clone appeared a single time. This chain uses TRBV14 with TRBJ1-2; 11 bases are shared with TRBD1. The CDR3 is 15 residues long. J lost 4 bases, V lost 2 bases, and 3 bases had no gene match. CDR1 and CDR2 (germline): SGHDN, FVKESK. The CDR3 spells CASSQPGQGAYGYTF. CDR3 bases: TGTGCCAGCAGCCAACCCGGACAGGGGGCCTATGGCTACACCTTC.